These 20 T cell receptor beta chains were all obtained from the same sample, sequenced in a study of blood T cell repertoires in COVID-19. This table comes from immunoSEQ multiplex PCR, and its TCRdb copy is limited to in-frame clones, with some not included. This repertoire shows more than 80,000 clones, 90% found once; its top ten account for over 5.5%. Source material: peripheral blood. The receptor source for this set is a man aged 18 to 30 with COVID-19, enrolled during active disease.

The V gene is TRBV4-1, the J gene TRBJ2-3; 8 bases match TRBD1. This CDR3 has 14 residues. The germline CDR1 and CDR2 sequences are MGHRA and YSYEKL. V shed 7 bases and J 2 bases; nucleotides not matched to a gene: 5. The CDR3 loop is CASTQGANTDTQYF. As DNA, the CDR3 is TGCGCCAGCACCCAGGGGGCTAACACAGATACGCAGTATTTT.

This sequence joins TRBV27 and TRBJ1-1; the D is unclear. V was clipped by 1 base and J by 0 bases, with 12 bases between them. Germline-derived CDR1 and CDR2 are MNHEY and SMNVEV (reference sequence). The CDR3 contains 16 residues. The CDR3 sequence: CASSLFAGSMNTEAFF. Here the CDR3 DNA reads TGTGCCAGCAGTTTATTTGCAGGCAGTATGAACACTGAAGCTTTCTTT.

The chain has TRBV9 and TRBJ1-1, with 10 nucleotides matching TRBD1. J lost 2 bases, V lost 2 bases, and 3 bases had no gene match. CDR1 SGDLS and CDR2 YYNGEE come from the germline V gene. The CDR3 spans 15 residues. The CDR3 DNA reads as TGTGCCAGCAGCGTGAGGACAGGGGGAAACACTGAAGCTTTCTTT. It is translated as CASSVRTGGNTEAFF.

This chain uses TRBV19 with TRBJ2-2; 7 positions match TRBD2. J was trimmed by 2 bases and V by 3 bases; bases with no gene match: 9. The CDR3 is 17 amino acids. CDR1 LNHDA and CDR2 SQIVND come from the germline V gene (reference sequence). The CDR3 sequence: CASSMLPGRRNTGELFF. The CDR3 DNA follows: TGTGCCAGTAGTATGCTCCCCGGGAGGCGAAACACCGGGGAGCTGTTTTTT.

This chain's CDR3 is CASSGRRGEQFF. In DNA, the CDR3 is TGTGCCAGCAGTGGACGTAGGGGTGAGCAGTTCTTC. The gene calls are TRBV2 and TRBJ2-1, with a tentative D call TRBD1 (5 bases). This CDR3 spans 12 amino acids. Trimming pared 4 bases from V and 9 bases from J, leaving 10 bases between. Germline assignment: CDR1 SNHLY and CDR2 FYNNEI.

CDR3 sequence: CASSPGLREGPHNEQFF. The CDR3 DNA follows: TGCGCCAGCAGCCCCGGTCTGCGGGAGGGCCCGCACAATGAGCAGTTCTTC. The chain joins TRBV4-1 to TRBJ2-1; 9 bases are shared with TRBD2. The V segment lost 4 bases and the J segment 5 bases; nucleotides outside the gene matches: 12. The CDR3 consists of 17 residues. Germline V lookup: CDR1 MGHRA, CDR2 YSYEKL.

V gene TRBV19 combines with J gene TRBJ1-6; D not resolved. Trimming pared 10 bases from V and 8 bases from J, leaving 24 bases between. Germline CDR1 and CDR2: LNHDA and SQIVND (reference sequence). This CDR3 has 16 amino acids. The CDR3 nucleotides read TGTGCCACCCAGAAGGCCTCGGGGAGGGTGGATTCACCCCTCCACTTT. Protein sequence: CATQKASGRVDSPLHF.

The genes are TRBV6-2 or TRBV6-3 and TRBJ2-7; 11 nucleotides agree with TRBD2. The CDR3 totals 14 residues. Germline trimming cut 6 bases from V and 4 bases from J; bases unmatched to any gene: 5. CDR1 and CDR2 (germline): MNHEY, SVGEGT. In DNA, the CDR3 is TGTGCCAGCAGCCTGGGACTAGCGGAATACGAGCAGTACTTC. Encoded protein: CASSLGLAEYEQYF.

The rearrangement links TRBV3-1 (or the pseudogene TRBV3-2) to TRBJ2-1; 13 positions agree with TRBD2. Unmatched junction bases numbered 4, after V lost 0 bases and J lost 8 bases. CDR1 LGHDT and CDR2 YNNKEL come from the germline V gene (reference sequence). The CDR3 spans 16 residues. The CDR3 spells CASSQEGTSGTHEQFF. CDR3 DNA: TGTGCCAGCAGCCAAGAGGGGACTAGCGGGACCCATGAGCAGTTCTTC.

This clone was seen a few times. V usage is TRBV20-1 and J usage is TRBJ2-7; D is possibly TRBD1 (5 bases). Trimming removed 7 bases from V and 9 bases from J, with 16 bases in between. Per germline, CDR1 DFQATT and CDR2 SNEGSKA (reference sequence). This CDR3 spans 11 amino acids. The CDR3 coding sequence is TGCAGTGACCCGGACATCCACGGGCAGTACTTC. This translates into CSDPDIHGQYF.

The chain uses TRBV29-1 and TRBJ2-2, with 9 bases lining up with TRBD1. Germline V gene data show CDR1 as SQVTM and CDR2 as ANQGSEA. V lost 7 bases to trimming and J lost 5 bases; unmatched junction nucleotides: 8. The CDR3 is made up of 14 amino acids. The CDR3: CSAPGQGTTGELFF. CDR3 bases: TGCAGCGCCCCTGGACAGGGGACAACCGGGGAGCTGTTTTTT.

The V call is TRBV7-2, the J call TRBJ2-2, with 7 bases lining up with TRBD2. The CDR3 runs 16 residues. In germline, CDR1 is SGHTA, CDR2 FQGNSA. V dropped 5 bases and J dropped 3; count of bases not matched to a gene: 9. The CDR3 DNA reads TGTGCCAGCAGCCAGGGACTATCGATTCACACCGGGGAGCTGTTTTTT. Translation: CASSQGLSIHTGELFF.

The chain joins TRBV5-5 to TRBJ1-2; tentatively, D is TRBD1 (5 bases). Germline lookup yields CDR1 SGHKS and CDR2 YYEKEE (reference sequence). The CDR3 is 15 residues long. Trimming removed 3 bases at V and 7 bases at J, with 19 bases between. The CDR3 nucleotides read TGTGCCAGCAGCTCAAGTGGAGGGGTTGTCGGTGGCTACACCTTC. This sequence encodes CASSSSGGVVGGYTF. Together with reference TRBV5-5 and TRBJ1-2, the CDR3 gives the full variable domain: DAGVTQSPTHLIKTRGQQVTLRCSPISGHKSVSWYQQVLGQGPQFIFQYYEKEERGRGNFPDRFSARQFPNYSSELNVNALLLGDSALYLCASSSSGGVVGGYTFGSGTRLTVV.

This clone was observed a single time. The rearrangement links TRBV13 to TRBJ2-1; 7 bases line up with TRBD2. V gave up 2 bases and J gave up 8 bases; unmatched junction bases: 0. The CDR3 contains 12 residues. The V gene's germline CDR1 is PRHDT and CDR2 FYEKMQ (reference sequence). Here the CDR3 DNA reads TGTGCCAGCAGCTTAAGCGGGGATGAGCAGTTCTTC. Residues: CASSLSGDEQFF.

This sequence joins TRBV19 and TRBJ2-5; possible D gene TRBD1, 5 bases. There are 14 residues in the CDR3. V was cut by 5 bases and J by 5 bases, with 15 bases left in between. Germline CDR1 reads LNHDA; CDR2 reads SQIVND (reference sequence). CDR3 bases: TGTGCCAGTAGTCCACCTGGGGCTGGGGAGACCCAGTACTTC. This encodes CASSPPGAGETQYF.

The chain carries TRBV28 and TRBJ2-7; TRBD2 matches 7 bases. The length of the CDR3 is 14 residues. V lost 2 bases, J lost 0 bases, and 1 base stayed unmatched. Germline CDR1 reads MDHEN; CDR2 reads SYDVKM. In nucleotides, the CDR3 is TGTGCCAGCAGTTTACGGGGGGTCTCCTACGAGCAGTACTTC. Its translation is CASSLRGVSYEQYF. Drawing the rest from reference TRBV28 and TRBJ2-7, the complete variable domain is DVKVTQSSRYLVKRTGEKVFLECVQDMDHENMFWYRQDPGLGLRLIYFSYDVKMKEKGDIPEGYSVSREKKERFSLILESASTNQTSMYLCASSLRGVSYEQYFGPGTRLTVT.

The chain carries TRBV30 and TRBJ1-5; 9 positions agree with TRBD1. Unmatched junction bases numbered 5, after V lost 2 bases and J lost 9 bases. This CDR3 contains 13 residues. Germline lookup yields CDR1 GTSNPN and CDR2 SVGIG (reference sequence). The CDR3 region is CAWSRQGDSPQHF. The CDR3 DNA sequence: TGTGCCTGGAGTCGACAGGGGGATTCGCCCCAGCATTTT.

The chain uses TRBV7-2 and TRBJ2-7, with 10 bases aligning to TRBD2. Germline loops: CDR1 SGHTA, CDR2 FQGNSA. This CDR3 region has 16 residues. Germline trimming cut 1 base from V and 2 bases from J; bases unmatched to any gene: 5. The CDR3 loop reads CASSLGLAGEPYEQYF. The CDR3 nucleotides are TGTGCCAGCAGCTTAGGCCTAGCGGGAGAGCCCTACGAGCAGTACTTC.

The rearrangement uses TRBV24-1 and TRBJ1-5, with 9 bases aligning to TRBD1. The CDR3 covers 15 residues. J lost 2 bases, V lost 7 bases, and 5 bases had no gene match. Germline CDR1 reads KGHDR; CDR2 reads SFDVKD. CDR3 sequence (DNA): TGTGCCACCAGCCAGACAGGGGGAGGCAATCAGCCCCAGCATTTT. Amino acid sequence: CATSQTGGGNQPQHF.

V and J are TRBV7-9 and TRBJ2-7; 10 positions agree with TRBD2. The CDR3 totals 19 residues. Germline CDR1 is SEHNR and CDR2 is FQNEAQ (reference sequence). The V and J ends lost 2 bases and 2 bases, in that order; junction bases with no gene match: 15. The CDR3 reads CASSLLAGHAAGGPYEQYF. The CDR3 coding sequence is TGTGCCAGCAGCTTATTGGCAGGGCATGCAGCGGGAGGGCCCTACGAGCAGTACTTC.